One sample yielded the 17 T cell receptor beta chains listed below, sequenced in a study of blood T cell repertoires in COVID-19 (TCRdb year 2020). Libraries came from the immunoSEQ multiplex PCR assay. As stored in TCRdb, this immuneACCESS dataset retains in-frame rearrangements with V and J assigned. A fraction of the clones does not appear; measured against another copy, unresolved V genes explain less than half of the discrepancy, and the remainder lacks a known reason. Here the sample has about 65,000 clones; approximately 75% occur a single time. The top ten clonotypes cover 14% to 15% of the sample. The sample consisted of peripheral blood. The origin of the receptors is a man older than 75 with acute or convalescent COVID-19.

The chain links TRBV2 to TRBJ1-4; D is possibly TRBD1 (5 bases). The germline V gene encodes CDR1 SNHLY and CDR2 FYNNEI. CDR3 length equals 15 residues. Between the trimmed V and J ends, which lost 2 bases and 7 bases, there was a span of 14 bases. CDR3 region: CASSENPLTAEKLFF. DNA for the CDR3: TGTGCCAGCAGTGAAAACCCTCTGACAGCTGAAAAACTGTTTTTT.

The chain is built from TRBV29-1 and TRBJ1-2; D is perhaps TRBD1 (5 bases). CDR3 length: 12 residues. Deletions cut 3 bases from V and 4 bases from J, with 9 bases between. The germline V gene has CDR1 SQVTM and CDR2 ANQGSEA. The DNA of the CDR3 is TGCAGCGTTGAGGAGGGGAGCTATGGCTACACCTTC. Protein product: CSVEEGSYGYTF.

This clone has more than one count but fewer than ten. CDR3: CASSAGTSGNTIYF. CDR3 DNA sequence: TGTGCCAGCAGCGCCGGGACATCTGGAAACACCATATATTTT. The chain recombines TRBV5-4 with TRBJ1-3; D perhaps matches TRBD1 (6 bases). V lost 4 bases and J lost 1, with 9 bases in between. The CDR3 consists of 14 residues. Germline CDR1 is SGHNT and CDR2 is YYREEE (reference sequence).

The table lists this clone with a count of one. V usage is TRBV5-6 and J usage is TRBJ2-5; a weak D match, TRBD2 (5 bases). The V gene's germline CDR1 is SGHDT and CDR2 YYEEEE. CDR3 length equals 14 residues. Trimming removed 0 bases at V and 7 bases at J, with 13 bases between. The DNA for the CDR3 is TGTGCCAGCAGCTTGGGGGGAATTGGAGGGACCCAGTACTTC. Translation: CASSLGGIGGTQYF.

The DNA of the CDR3 is TGTGCCAGTAGTGCCCCCGGGACAGGGTTTAACTATGGCTACACCTTC. Amino acid sequence: CASSAPGTGFNYGYTF. This chain joins TRBV19 and TRBJ1-2; 9 bases are shared with TRBD1. CDR1 is LNHDA and CDR2 is SQIVND in the germline V gene (reference sequence). Trimming at V came to 5 bases and at J to 1 base, leaving 8 bases not matched to a gene. The length of the CDR3 is 16 residues.

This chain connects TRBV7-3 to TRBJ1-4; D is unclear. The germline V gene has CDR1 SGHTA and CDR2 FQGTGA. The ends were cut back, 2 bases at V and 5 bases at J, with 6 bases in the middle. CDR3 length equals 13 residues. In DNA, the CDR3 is TGTGCCAGCAGCTTAGGCAGGAATGAAAAACTGTTTTTT. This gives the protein CASSLGRNEKLFF.

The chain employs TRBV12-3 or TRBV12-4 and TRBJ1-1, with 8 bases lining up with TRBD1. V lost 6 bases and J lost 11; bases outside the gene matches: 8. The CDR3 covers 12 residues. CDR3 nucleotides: TGTGCCAGCAGAACCCGGACAGGGTCTGCTTTCTTT. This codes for CASRTRTGSAFF.

CDR3 bases: TGTGCCAGCAGCCCCTTACACGTCCTGCCCGGCTACACCTTC. Translated: CASSPLHVLPGYTF. The chain carries TRBV7-9 and TRBJ1-2; the D is unclear. CDR3 length equals 14 residues. Trimming left V 5 bases short and J 8 bases short, with 18 bases between. Germline V gives CDR1 SEHNR, CDR2 FQNEAQ (reference sequence). Using reference TRBV7-9 and TRBJ1-2 for the parts outside the CDR3, the full variable domain is DTGVSQNPRHKITKRGQNVTFRCDPISEHNRLYWYRQTLGQGPEFLTYFQNEAQLEKSRLLSDRFSAERPKGSFSTLEIQRTEQGDSAMYLCASSPLHVLPGYTFGSGTRLTVV.

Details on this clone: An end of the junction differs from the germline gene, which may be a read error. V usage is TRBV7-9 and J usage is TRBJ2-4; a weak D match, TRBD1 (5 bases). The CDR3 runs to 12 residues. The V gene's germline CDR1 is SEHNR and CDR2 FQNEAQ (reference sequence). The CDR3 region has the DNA TGTGCCAGCAGCATAGACAGAGACCCCCTGGACTTC. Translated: CASSIDRDPLDF.

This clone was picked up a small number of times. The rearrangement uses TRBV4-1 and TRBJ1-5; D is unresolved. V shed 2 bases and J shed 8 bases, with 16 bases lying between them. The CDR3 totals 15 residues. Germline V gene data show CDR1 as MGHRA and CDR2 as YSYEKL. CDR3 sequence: CASSQSPLPVEPQHF. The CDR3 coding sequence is TGCGCCAGCAGCCAAAGTCCCCTCCCGGTTGAGCCCCAGCATTTT.

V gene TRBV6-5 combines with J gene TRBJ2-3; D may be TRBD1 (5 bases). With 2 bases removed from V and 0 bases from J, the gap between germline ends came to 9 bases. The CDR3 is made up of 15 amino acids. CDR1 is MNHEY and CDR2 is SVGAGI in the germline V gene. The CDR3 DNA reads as TGTGCCAGCAGTTACGGGGCAGGGAGCACAGATACGCAGTATTTT. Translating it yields CASSYGAGSTDTQYF.

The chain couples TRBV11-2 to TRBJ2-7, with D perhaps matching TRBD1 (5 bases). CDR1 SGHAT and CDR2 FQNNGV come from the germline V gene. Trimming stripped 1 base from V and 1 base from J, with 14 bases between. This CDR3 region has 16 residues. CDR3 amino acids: CASSLGERQGSYEQYF. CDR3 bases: TGTGCCAGCAGCTTAGGTGAACGGCAGGGTTCCTACGAGCAGTACTTC.

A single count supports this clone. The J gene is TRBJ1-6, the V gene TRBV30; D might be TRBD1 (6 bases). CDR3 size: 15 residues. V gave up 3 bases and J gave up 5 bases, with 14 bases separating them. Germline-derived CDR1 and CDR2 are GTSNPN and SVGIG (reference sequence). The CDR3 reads CAWRPGAKDNSPLHF. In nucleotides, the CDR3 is TGTGCCTGGAGACCAGGGGCGAAGGATAATTCACCCCTCCACTTT.

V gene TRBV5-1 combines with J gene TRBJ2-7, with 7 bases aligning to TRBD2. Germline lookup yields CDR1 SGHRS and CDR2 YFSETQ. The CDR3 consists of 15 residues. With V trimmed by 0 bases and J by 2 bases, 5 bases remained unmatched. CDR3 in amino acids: CASSLVAGETYEQYF. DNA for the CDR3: TGCGCCAGCAGCTTGGTAGCGGGTGAAACCTACGAGCAGTACTTC.

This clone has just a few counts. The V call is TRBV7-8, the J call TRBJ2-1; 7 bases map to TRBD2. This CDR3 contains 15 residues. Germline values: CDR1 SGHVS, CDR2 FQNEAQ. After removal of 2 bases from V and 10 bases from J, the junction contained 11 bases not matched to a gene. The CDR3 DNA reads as TGTGCCAGCAGCTTATTAGGCGGGGGAGGTGGAGAGCAGTTCTTC. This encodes CASSLLGGGGGEQFF.

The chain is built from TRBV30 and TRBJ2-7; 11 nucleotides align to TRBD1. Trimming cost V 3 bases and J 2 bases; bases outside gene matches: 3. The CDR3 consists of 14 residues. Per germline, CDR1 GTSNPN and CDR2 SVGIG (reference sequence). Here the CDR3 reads CAWRGQGVAYEQYF. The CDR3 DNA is TGTGCCTGGAGGGGACAGGGGGTAGCCTACGAGCAGTACTTC.

In DNA form, the CDR3 reads TGCGCCAGCAGATACAACCAAGAGACCCAGTACTTC. Residues: CASRYNQETQYF. The chain employs TRBV5-1 and TRBJ2-5; D remains ambiguous. This CDR3 region has 12 residues. Germline V gene data show CDR1 as SGHRS and CDR2 as YFSETQ. V lost 5 bases, J lost 0 bases, and 5 bases lay in between.